This T cell receptor beta chain was retrieved from a study of cytomegalovirus exposure and HLA in healthy donors. Germline V gives CDR1 LNHDA, CDR2 SQIVND (reference sequence). V was clipped by 0 bases and J by 5 bases; unmatched bases: 7. The CDR3 loop spans 16 amino acids. This clone was observed a handful of times. What it recognizes is unknown. Vbeta (60) and Jbeta (13) primers were used in the PCR. TCRdb keeps only in-frame clones here, not all; method: immunoSEQ multiplex PCR. The sample contains more than 65,000 clones, 82% of which appear only once. Findings and caveats of the study: By a later analysis, the bulk of CMV-associated TCR beta chains appeared HLA-restricted. A later analysis linked more than 15,000 TCR beta sequences to HLA alleles at 0.05 false discovery rate.

The sequenced sample consisted of PBMCs. V usage is TRBV19 and J usage is TRBJ2-7; 10 nucleotides line up with TRBD1. The TCR originated in a man aged 18-30 years in good health and CMV-seronegative. CDR3 region: CASSIEWGQGRHEQYF. DNA of the CDR3: TGTGCCAGTAGTATAGAATGGGGACAGGGGAGACACGAGCAGTACTTC.